A selection of T cell receptor beta chains follows, all from one sample in a study of blood T cell repertoires in COVID-19. TCRdb's copy holds only in-frame clones and misses some; the assay was immunoSEQ multiplex PCR. The sample gives 60,000 to 90,000 clones, approximately 92% of which show up once; approximately 0.74% is in the top ten. The sequencing input was peripheral blood. These receptors originate from a woman of 80 years or more with acute or convalescent COVID-19. The CDR3 runs from the conserved cysteine through the conserved F or W. The D gene is left open where the match is weak. Some rows mark clone size as missing; the rest say once, few, many or name a class of expanded clone.

TRBD1,TRBJ2-7,-,TRBV12-3/TRBV12-4,CASSFRGQGKQYF,TGTGCCAGCAGTTTTCGGGGACAGGGAAAGCAGTACTTC
-,TRBJ2-2,-,TRBV28,CASTRGTFNTGELFF,TGTGCCAGCACCCGGGGAACTTTTAACACCGGGGAGCTGTTTTTT
-,TRBJ1-4,-,TRBV18,CASSPRQGGNEKLFF,TGTGCCAGCTCACCACGGCAGGGAGGGAATGAAAAACTGTTTTTT
TRBD1,TRBJ1-2,-,TRBV11-2,CASSALTGQVYGYTF,TGTGCCAGCAGCGCACTGACGGGACAGGTCTATGGCTACACCTTC
TRBD1,TRBJ2-1,-,TRBV7-2,CASSSRTGRYNEQFF,TGTGCCAGCAGCTCCCGGACAGGGAGATACAATGAGCAGTTCTTC
-,TRBJ2-7,-,TRBV21-1,CASSKERLRTYEQYF,TGTGCCAGCAGCAAAGAACGACTCAGAACCTACGAGCAGTACTTC
-,TRBJ1-1,-,TRBV18,CASSPSTEAFF,TGTGCCAGCTCCCCCAGTACTGAAGCTTTCTTT
TRBD1,TRBJ1-5,-,TRBV7-2,CASSTRGDQPQHF,TGTGCCAGCAGCACCAGGGGGGATCAGCCCCAGCATTTT
-,TRBJ1-1,-,TRBV7-3,CASSLSPGAHTEAFF,TGTGCCAGCAGCTTAAGCCCAGGGGCGCACACTGAAGCTTTCTTT
TRBD2,TRBJ2-3,-,TRBV13,CASSLPSGGYSTDTQYF,TGTGCCAGCAGCTTACCTAGCGGGGGATATAGCACAGATACGCAGTATTTT
TRBD1,TRBJ2-7,-,TRBV5-6,CASSSKPGQISYEQYF,TGTGCCAGCAGCTCGAAACCGGGACAGATCTCCTACGAGCAGTACTTC
-,TRBJ2-3,-,TRBV21-1,CASSKELDESAIGTDTQYF,TGTGCCAGCAGCAAAGAACTAGATGAATCAGCTATAGGTACAGATACGCAGTATTTT
-,TRBJ2-2,-,TRBV6-5,CASSYSRTATGELFF,TGTGCCAGCAGTTACTCGAGGACAGCCACCGGGGAGCTGTTTTTT
TRBD2,TRBJ2-1,-,TRBV5-1,CASSFELAGGYNEQFF,TGCGCCAGCAGCTTTGAGTTAGCGGGGGGATACAATGAGCAGTTCTTC
-,TRBJ1-1,-,TRBV5-6,CASSLVSGVGTEAFF,TGTGCCAGCAGCTTGGTTTCGGGGGTGGGCACTGAAGCTTTCTTT
TRBD2,TRBJ2-5,once,TRBV5-1,CASSLASGRGQETQYF,TGCGCCAGCAGCTTGGCTAGCGGGAGGGGGCAAGAGACCCAGTACTTC
TRBD2,TRBJ2-3,-,TRBV27,CASSPTSGRVLRSTDTQYF,TGTGCCAGCAGTCCAACTAGCGGGAGGGTTTTAAGGAGCACAGATACGCAGTATTTT